This section outlines one TCR beta chain sequence together with its context. The target antigen is unknown. TCRdb reprocessed the RT-PCR reads with MiXCR, giving one entry per CDR3 protein. The data contain about 570,000 distinct CDR3 sequences, about an eighth of them seen just once; the ten biggest clones take up roughly 10%. The CDR3 length is 17 residues. The V and J ends lost 5 bases and 0 bases, in that order; junction bases with no gene match: 13. Germline CDR1 reads SQVTM; CDR2 reads ANQGSEA. This specimen belongs to a study of response to subunit inactivated influenza vaccine. Study-level results: Authors suggested seasonal influenza vaccinations each recruit few new T cells.

This chain links TRBV29-1 with TRBJ2-1; 7 bases map to TRBD2. Here the sequenced sample was PBMCs from blood, taken on the day of vaccination. This TCR came from a man in his fifties who received an inactivated influenza vaccine. Written as DNA, the CDR3 is TGCAGCGTTCTAGGGGAGGCGGGAGTAGTCTCCTACAATGAGCAGTTCTTC. This gives the protein CSVLGEAGVVSYNEQFF.